Listed below are T cell receptor beta chains from one sample, sequenced in a study of cytomegalovirus exposure and HLA in healthy donors. Produced via immunoSEQ multiplex PCR; TCRdb's table is partial and in-frame only. The sample table includes about 200,000 clones. The material sequenced was PBMCs. The receptor set was obtained from a woman aged 25 to 39 in good health and CMV-seropositive. Both conserved end residues are part of each CDR3. Each record gives: V gene, J gene, D gene, CDR3 protein, CDR3 DNA. A D gene is named only where the DNA matches it firmly.

V: TRBV6-5
J: TRBJ2-1
D: -
CDR3: CASRETALYNEQFF
DNA: TGTGCCAGCAGGGAGACAGCCCTCTACAATGAGCAGTTCTTC

V: TRBV5-1
J: TRBJ1-6
D: -
CDR3: CASSLGGGDSPLHF
DNA: TGCGCCAGCAGCTTGGGGGGGGGCGATTCACCCCTCCACTTT

V: TRBV19
J: TRBJ1-2
D: -
CDR3: CASSPNSLANYGYTF
DNA: TGTGCCAGTAGCCCCAATTCGTTAGCTAACTATGGCTACACCTTC

V: TRBV14
J: TRBJ1-2
D: TRBD1
CDR3: CASSPRTGGVYGYTF
DNA: TGTGCCAGCAGCCCTCGGACAGGGGGTGTCTATGGCTACACCTTC

V: TRBV7-2
J: TRBJ1-1
D: TRBD1
CDR3: CASSVTGGSSLNTEAFF
DNA: TGTGCCAGCAGCGTTACAGGGGGCTCCTCCCTGAACACTGAAGCTTTCTTT

V: TRBV7-9
J: TRBJ2-7
D: TRBD1
CDR3: CASSLGRTGLYEQYF
DNA: TGTGCCAGCAGCTTAGGTAGGACAGGGTTATACGAGCAGTACTTC

V: TRBV29-1
J: TRBJ1-2
D: -
CDR3: CSVEGRGASGYTF
DNA: TGCAGCGTTGAGGGACGGGGGGCCAGTGGCTACACCTTC

V: TRBV5-4
J: TRBJ1-1
D: -
CDR3: CASSPGSGGMNTEAFF
DNA: TGTGCCAGCAGCCCCGGGAGCGGTGGAATGAACACTGAAGCCTTCTTT

V: TRBV6-5
J: TRBJ1-2
D: -
CDR3: CASSYSRGYGYTF
DNA: TGTGCCAGCAGTTACTCGAGAGGCTATGGCTACACCTTC

V: TRBV2
J: TRBJ2-3
D: -
CDR3: CASSESGASTDTQYF
DNA: TGTGCCAGCAGTGAATCCGGTGCTAGCACAGATACGCAGTATTTT

V: TRBV6-5
J: TRBJ1-5
D: -
CDR3: CASSYQNNQPQHF
DNA: TGTGCCAGCAGTTACCAAAACAATCAGCCCCAGCATTTT

V: TRBV10-2
J: TRBJ2-1
D: TRBD2
CDR3: CASYDLAGGGNEQFF
DNA: TGCGCCAGCTATGACTTAGCGGGGGGCGGGAATGAGCAGTTCTTC

V: TRBV11-2
J: TRBJ1-1
D: -
CDR3: CASAGTEAFF
DNA: TGTGCCAGCGCAGGCACTGAAGCTTTCTTT

V: TRBV2
J: TRBJ1-3
D: -
CDR3: CASTLVASGNTIYF
DNA: TGTGCCAGCACTCTGGTAGCTTCTGGAAACACCATATATTTT

V: TRBV4-2
J: TRBJ1-5
D: TRBD1
CDR3: CASSQEDRSNQPQHF
DNA: TGTGCCAGCAGCCAGGAGGACAGGAGCAATCAGCCCCAGCATTTT

V: TRBV7-2
J: TRBJ2-3
D: -
CDR3: CASSTGSHVGTQYF
DNA: TGTGCCAGCAGCACCGGGTCCCACGTGGGTACGCAGTATTTT

V: TRBV6-5
J: TRBJ2-3
D: -
CDR3: CASSNGGLPADTQYF
DNA: TGTGCCAGCAGTAACGGGGGACTCCCGGCGGATACGCAGTATTTT

V: TRBV10-2
J: TRBJ1-2
D: TRBD1
CDR3: CASSETGQGAGGYTF
DNA: TGCGCCAGCAGTGAGACGGGGCAGGGGGCCGGGGGCTACACCTTC

V: TRBV6-5
J: TRBJ2-7
D: -
CDR3: CASSFQKDRAYEQYF
DNA: TGTGCCAGCAGCTTCCAAAAGGACAGAGCCTACGAGCAGTACTTC

V: TRBV7-2
J: TRBJ2-5
D: TRBD2
CDR3: CASSFGLAEQETQYF
DNA: TGTGCCAGCAGCTTTGGACTAGCGGAACAAGAGACCCAGTACTTC

V: TRBV6-1
J: TRBJ1-1
D: -
CDR3: CASIFVLNTEAFF
DNA: TGTGCCAGCATCTTTGTCCTGAACACTGAAGCTTTCTTT

V: TRBV14
J: TRBJ1-6
D: TRBD1
CDR3: CASSYGTGNSPLHF
DNA: TGTGCCAGCAGCTATGGGACAGGGAATTCACCCCTCCACTTT

V: TRBV13
J: TRBJ1-1
D: -
CDR3: CASSFYPYTEAFF
DNA: TGTGCCAGCAGCTTCTACCCATACACTGAAGCTTTCTTT

V: TRBV7-2
J: TRBJ2-3
D: TRBD2
CDR3: CASSFSGGGTDTQYF
DNA: TGTGCCAGCAGCTTTAGCGGGGGAGGCACAGATACGCAGTATTTT

V: TRBV4-1
J: TRBJ2-3
D: -
CDR3: CASSQEGGGGYQYF
DNA: TGCGCCAGCAGCCAAGAAGGGGGGGGTGGATACCAGTATTTT

V: TRBV10-1
J: TRBJ2-3
D: TRBD2
CDR3: CASSRIAGASTDTQYF
DNA: TGCGCCAGCAGCCGAATAGCGGGGGCTAGCACAGATACGCAGTATTTT

V: TRBV11-3
J: TRBJ2-6
D: TRBD1
CDR3: CASSHRQGAFVCANVLTF
DNA: TGTGCCAGCAGCCACCGACAGGGGGCTTTTGTGTGCGCCAACGTCCTGACTTTC

V: TRBV28
J: TRBJ1-1
D: -
CDR3: CASSDTGNTEAFF
DNA: TGTGCCAGCAGTGATACAGGGAACACTGAAGCTTTCTTT

V: TRBV5-4
J: TRBJ2-7
D: -
CDR3: CASSLDSLSSYEQYF
DNA: TGTGCCAGCAGCCTAGACTCCCTGAGCTCCTACGAGCAGTACTTC

V: TRBV7-9
J: TRBJ2-3
D: -
CDR3: CASSSRLGAGTDTQYF
DNA: TGTGCCAGCAGCTCCCGCTTGGGGGCGGGCACAGATACGCAGTATTTT

V: TRBV4-3
J: TRBJ2-7
D: TRBD2
CDR3: CASSQYSFLAGGDYEQYF
DNA: TGCGCCAGCAGCCAATATTCCTTCCTAGCGGGAGGGGACTACGAGCAGTACTTC

V: TRBV15
J: TRBJ1-5
D: -
CDR3: CATSRETSSNQPQHF
DNA: TGTGCCACCAGCAGAGAGACTTCTAGCAATCAGCCCCAGCATTTT

V: TRBV21-1
J: TRBJ2-7
D: -
CDR3: CASSTSRGFHSYEQYF
DNA: TGTGCCAGCAGCACATCTAGGGGCTTTCACTCCTACGAGCAGTACTTC

V: TRBV30
J: TRBJ2-3
D: -
CDR3: CAFGTVSTDTQYF
DNA: TGTGCTTTTGGGACTGTCAGCACAGATACGCAGTATTTT

V: TRBV10-2
J: TRBJ2-3
D: -
CDR3: CASSPPQGLTDTQYF
DNA: TGCGCCAGCAGCCCCCCGCAGGGCCTCACAGATACGCAGTATTTT

V: TRBV18
J: TRBJ2-1
D: -
CDR3: CASSEGRDNEQFF
DNA: TGTGCCAGCTCGGAGGGACGGGACAATGAGCAGTTCTTC

V: TRBV5-4
J: TRBJ1-1
D: TRBD1
CDR3: CASSSTGGPLEAFF
DNA: TGTGCCAGCAGCTCTACAGGGGGCCCCCTTGAAGCTTTCTTT

V: TRBV29-1
J: TRBJ1-1
D: TRBD1
CDR3: CSVLPGQDHVAFF
DNA: TGCAGCGTTCTCCCAGGACAGGATCATGTTGCTTTCTTT

V: TRBV30
J: TRBJ1-6
D: -
CDR3: CAWSPTGNSPLHF
DNA: TGTGCCTGGAGTCCAACCGGGAATTCACCCCTCCACTTT

V: TRBV11-2
J: TRBJ2-1
D: -
CDR3: CASSQRREANEQFF
DNA: TGTGCCAGCAGCCAGCGCAGGGAAGCCAATGAGCAGTTCTTC

V: TRBV6-5
J: TRBJ1-5
D: -
CDR3: CASSYSVGQPQHF
DNA: TGTGCCAGCAGTTACTCGGTCGGTCAGCCCCAGCATTTT

V: TRBV4-3
J: TRBJ2-1
D: -
CDR3: CASSQSGSSYNEQFF
DNA: TGCGCCAGCAGCCAGTCGGGTAGCTCCTACAATGAGCAGTTCTTC

V: TRBV14
J: TRBJ2-5
D: -
CDR3: CASSLMQETQYF
DNA: TGTGCCAGCAGCCTAATGCAAGAGACCCAGTACTTC

V: TRBV7-9
J: TRBJ2-3
D: -
CDR3: CASRGLTDTQYF
DNA: TGTGCCAGCAGGGGGCTGACAGATACGCAGTATTTT

V: TRBV11-2
J: TRBJ2-7
D: TRBD1
CDR3: CASSLGTGGFYEQYF
DNA: TGTGCCAGCAGCCTCGGGACAGGGGGCTTCTACGAGCAGTACTTC

V: TRBV9
J: TRBJ2-3
D: -
CDR3: CASSPSGTLSTDTQYF
DNA: TGTGCCAGCAGCCCGTCCGGGACTTTAAGCACAGATACGCAGTATTTT

V: TRBV30
J: TRBJ2-7
D: -
CDR3: CAWSAALGGSYYEQYF
DNA: TGTGCCTGGAGTGCTGCCCTAGGGGGATCATACTACGAGCAGTACTTC

V: TRBV7-9
J: TRBJ2-5
D: TRBD1
CDR3: CASSLITVGTGGSETQYF
DNA: TGTGCCAGCAGCCTAATAACCGTGGGGACAGGGGGGTCGGAGACCCAGTACTTC

V: TRBV7-9
J: TRBJ2-7
D: TRBD1
CDR3: CASSSGTGTPSIYEQYF
DNA: TGTGCCAGCAGCTCCGGGACAGGAACCCCTTCAATCTACGAGCAGTACTTC

V: TRBV7-9
J: TRBJ2-3
D: -
CDR3: CASSLPYTDTQYF
DNA: TGTGCCAGCAGCTTACCGTACACAGATACGCAGTATTTT

V: TRBV6-6
J: TRBJ2-2
D: TRBD2
CDR3: CASRSSGLNTGELFF
DNA: TGTGCCAGCAGGTCTAGCGGCCTGAACACCGGGGAGCTGTTTTTT

V: TRBV30
J: TRBJ2-1
D: TRBD2
CDR3: CAWSAPLTGGDNEQFF
DNA: TGTGCCTGGAGTGCCCCCCTAACGGGAGGCGACAATGAGCAGTTCTTC